This TCR beta chain was sequenced for a study of cytotoxic CD8 clonotypes in ibrutinib-treated CLL. Study findings and constraints: Clonality grew at ibrutinib response; at progression, it decreased back toward baseline. Pretreatment clonality was elevated relative to age-matched healthy donors and paralleled circulating CD8+ T-cell counts.

Germline CDR1 is MDHEN and CDR2 is SYDVKM. The trim removed 7 bases at V and 10 bases at J, leaving 6 bases unmatched. The CDR3 sequence is 11 residues long. For this clone: Its antigen is as yet unknown.

The data were produced by immunoSEQ multiplex PCR, yet TCRdb's version contains in-frame clones alone and is incomplete. Of 300,000 or so clones in the sample, about 64% were seen once. This sequence originates from a human donor with chronic lymphocytic leukemia. Sequencing was performed on PBMCs, taken after 36 months of ibrutinib treatment. The genes are TRBV28 and TRBJ1-1; 7 positions agree with TRBD1. CDR3 DNA sequence: TGTGCCAGCAACCCCGGGACAGCAGCTTTCTTT. It specifies CASNPGTAAFF.